This TCR beta chain was obtained from a study of shared clonotypes between healthy human individuals. Study-wide results and limits: Non-shared clonotypes showed lower generation probabilities than clonotypes common to all four donors.

Tens of thousands of T cell genomes (roughly 190 ng DNA) went into each sorted-subset replicate. The table came from immunoSEQ multiplex PCR; TCRdb's copy has only in-frame clones and leaves some out. Of hundreds of thousands of clones detected, 73% appear once; the ten largest clones hold 1.5% to 2%. On this clone: The antigen is unknown.

This CDR3 spans 16 amino acids. Germline CDR1 reads SNHLY; CDR2 reads FYNNEI. Trimming took 6 bases from V and 0 from J, leaving 15 bases between them. Donors, healthy HIV-negative adults, lacked recent acute infections or vaccinations. The material sequenced was memory CD4+ T cells sorted from blood. Subset defined: CD45RA-negative fraction. The V call is TRBV2, the J call TRBJ1-5, with a tentative D call TRBD1 (6 bases). This receptor was obtained from a woman aged 25 to 45 in good health. The CDR3 DNA follows: TGTGCCAGCAGCGCTAGGGGGTTATATAGCAATCAGCCCCAGCATTTT. It encodes CASSARGLYSNQPQHF.